A single sample is the source of the 18 T cell receptor beta chains below, sequenced in a study of cytomegalovirus exposure and HLA in healthy donors. The primer mix had 60 Vbeta and 13 Jbeta primers. Assay: immunoSEQ multiplex PCR; the TCRdb copy retains only in-frame clones and omits some. The sample records some 100,000 clones, just under 70% being singletons. Source material: PBMCs. The source is a woman in her 70s in good health and CMV-seropositive.

The CDR3 DNA reads TGCGCCAGCAGCTGGGAAGAGGGACAGACTGAAGCTTTCTTT. Translated, it gives CASSWEEGQTEAFF. V is TRBV5-1 and J is TRBJ1-1, with TRBD1 matching 7 bases. Trimming at V came to 3 bases and at J to 5 bases, leaving 7 bases not matched to a gene. The CDR3 contains 14 residues. CDR1 SGHRS and CDR2 YFSETQ come from the germline V gene.

The chain links TRBV4-2 to TRBJ2-2; TRBD2 matches at 10 bases. With 4 bases clipped from V and 1 base from J, the junction kept 6 bases outside the gene matches. Germline CDR1 LGHNA, CDR2 YNFKEQ. This CDR3 comprises 17 residues. The CDR3 here is CASSPTLAGGNTGELFF. CDR3 nucleotides: TGTGCCAGCAGCCCTACCTTAGCGGGGGGGAACACCGGGGAGCTGTTTTTT.

The CDR3 region has the DNA TGTGCCAGCAGCGTAGCGGGAACGGGCTACGAGCAGTACTTC. This gives the protein CASSVAGTGYEQYF. This chain joins TRBV9 and TRBJ2-7; tentatively, D is TRBD2 (5 bases). Germline V lookup: CDR1 SGDLS, CDR2 YYNGEE. This CDR3 has 14 residues. Trimming pared 0 bases from V and 3 bases from J, leaving 10 bases between.

The rearrangement joins TRBV6-1 to TRBJ1-3, with TRBD1 as a possible D gene (6 bases). The V gene lost 6 bases and the J gene lost 2 bases, with 14 bases spanning the gap. This CDR3 spans 15 amino acids. CDR1 and CDR2 (germline): MNHNS, SASEGT. CDR3 sequence: CASSETGRTGNTIYF. DNA of the CDR3: TGTGCCAGCAGCGAAACAGGGCGAACTGGAAACACCATATATTTT.

The chain uses TRBV7-2 and TRBJ1-2; maybe TRBD1 (5 bases). V was clipped by 3 bases and J by 6 bases, with 11 bases between them. Germline V gene data show CDR1 as SGHTA and CDR2 as FQGNSA. This CDR3 is built from 13 residues. In DNA, the CDR3 is TGTGCCAGCAGCTTGACCAGGGTAAATGGCTACACCTTC. As protein: CASSLTRVNGYTF.

The V and J genes are TRBV9 and TRBJ2-1; 9 bases map to TRBD1. J lost 6 bases, V lost 5 bases, and 3 bases had no gene match. The CDR3 consists of 13 residues. The germline gives CDR1 SGDLS, CDR2 YYNGEE. In nucleotides, the CDR3 is TGTGCCAGCAGGGGACAGGGCGGCAATGAGCAGTTCTTC. Translated, it gives CASRGQGGNEQFF.

The rearrangement uses TRBV19 and TRBJ1-6, with TRBD1 matching 10 bases. Germline V gene sequence: CDR1 LNHDA, CDR2 SQIVND (reference sequence). The CDR3 loop spans 15 amino acids. V dropped 4 bases and J dropped 9; count of bases not matched to a gene: 6. The DNA of the CDR3 is TGTGCCAGTAGTACCCTGGACAGGGGGGGTTCACCCCTCCACTTT. The encoded protein is CASSTLDRGGSPLHF.

J is TRBJ2-7 and V is TRBV6-1; tentatively, D is TRBD2 (5 bases). This CDR3 is built from 15 residues. Germline lookup yields CDR1 MNHNS and CDR2 SASEGT. Trimming cost V 8 bases and J 0 bases, with 17 bases left between them. The CDR3 protein is CASGSNRLSSYEQYF. The CDR3 bases are TGTGCCAGCGGGAGCAATCGGCTTAGCTCCTACGAGCAGTACTTC.

The chain is built from TRBV5-6 and TRBJ2-7, with D perhaps TRBD2 (5 bases). V was cut by 0 bases and J by 2 bases, with 9 bases left in between. Germline CDR1 reads SGHDT; CDR2 reads YYEEEE. This CDR3 has 14 amino acids. The DNA for the CDR3 is TGTGCCAGCAGCTTGGATGGAGGTACCTACGAGCAGTACTTC. It yields the protein CASSLDGGTYEQYF.

V is TRBV11-2 and J is TRBJ2-7, with D maybe TRBD2 (7 bases). This CDR3 region has 14 residues. Germline V CDR1 and CDR2: SGHAT, FQNNGV. V was trimmed by 7 bases and J by 2 bases, leaving 15 bases between them. CDR3: CASTQGGGTYEQYF. CDR3 bases: TGTGCCAGCACCCAAGGGGGGGGGACCTACGAGCAGTACTTC. Filled out from reference TRBV11-2 and TRBJ2-7, the complete variable domain reads EAGVAQSPRYKIIEKRQSVAFWCNPISGHATLYWYQQILGQGPKLLIQFQNNGVVDDSQLPKDRFSAERLKGVDSTLKIQPAKLEDSAVYLCASTQGGGTYEQYFGPGTRLTVT.

The chain links TRBV7-2 to TRBJ1-5; 8 positions match TRBD1. V lost 5 bases, J lost 2 bases, and 2 bases stayed unmatched. The CDR3 runs to 14 residues. In germline, CDR1 is SGHTA, CDR2 FQGNSA. The CDR3 DNA sequence: TGTGCCAGCAGCCCACAGGGGGGCAATCAGCCCCAGCATTTT. Residues: CASSPQGGNQPQHF.

The chain couples TRBV2 to TRBJ1-1; 8 bases align to TRBD1. Trimming removed 5 bases from V and 8 bases from J; junction bases left unmatched: 4. Germline-derived CDR1 and CDR2 are SNHLY and FYNNEI. The CDR3 covers 12 residues. The CDR3 DNA follows: TGTGCCAGCAGTCGGACAGGGCGAGAAGCTTTCTTT. This codes for CASSRTGREAFF.

In its sample, this clone was seen a few times. This rearrangement joins TRBV30 to TRBJ1-2, with a weak D call TRBD1 (6 bases). The CDR3 runs to 14 residues. Germline CDR1 and CDR2: GTSNPN and SVGIG (reference sequence). The V end lost 1 base, the J end lost 7 bases, and 16 bases lay between the germline ends. CDR3: CAWSGIQGLGGYTF. DNA of the CDR3: TGTGCCTGGAGTGGCATACAGGGCCTCGGTGGCTACACCTTC.

This chain connects TRBV6-4 to TRBJ1-6; 7 nucleotides match TRBD1. The CDR3 loop spans 15 amino acids. Germline V gene lookup returns CDR1 MRHNA and CDR2 SNTAGT. Germline trimming cut 6 bases from V and 7 bases from J; bases unmatched to any gene: 9. The CDR3 nucleotides are TGTGCCAGCAGGCCCCAGGAGGGGGCCAATTCACCCCTCCACTTT. It specifies CASRPQEGANSPLHF.

The chain links TRBV14 to TRBJ1-2; D is ambiguous. The CDR3 extends over 15 amino acids. Trimming took 1 base from V and 1 from J, leaving 10 bases between them. Germline CDR1 is SGHDN and CDR2 is FVKESK. In nucleotides, the CDR3 is TGTGCCAGCAGCCAAGTTGTAGGACTTAACTATGGCTACACCTTC. Amino acids: CASSQVVGLNYGYTF. The full variable domain, its missing parts supplied by reference TRBV14 and TRBJ1-2, is EAGVTQFPSHSVIEKGQTVTLRCDPISGHDNLYWYRRVMGKEIKFLLHFVKESKQDESGMPNNRFLAERTGGTYSTLKVQPAELEDSGVYFCASSQVVGLNYGYTFGSGTRLTVV.

In its sample, this clone was seen once. This chain links TRBV5-8 with TRBJ2-3, with a possible D match to TRBD2 (5 bases). The length of the CDR3 is 17 residues. CDR1 and CDR2 from the germline V gene are SGHTS and YDEGEE. Between the trimmed V and J ends, which lost 3 bases and 0 bases, there was a span of 17 bases. CDR3: CASSSDWSTTSTDTQYF. The CDR3 region has the DNA TGTGCCAGCAGCTCGGACTGGTCGACGACTAGCACAGATACGCAGTATTTT.

The chain uses TRBV18 and TRBJ1-1; TRBD1 agrees at 9 bases. Germline lookup yields CDR1 KGHSH and CDR2 LQKENI. The junction had 9 bases not matched to a gene; V was cut back by 6 bases and J by 1 base. The CDR3 totals 16 residues. The CDR3 DNA reads as TGTGCCAGCTCGCTCCTCCGGGACAGGGCGAACACTGAAGCTTTCTTT. This encodes CASSLLRDRANTEAFF.

The chain carries TRBV29-1 and TRBJ2-5, with 8 bases that match TRBD2. V lost 8 bases to trimming and J lost 7 bases; unmatched junction nucleotides: 15. Germline V lookup: CDR1 SQVTM, CDR2 ANQGSEA. The CDR3 sequence is 14 residues long. For the CDR3, the DNA is TGCAGCCTAATTTATCCGGGACTAGGGGGGACCCAGTACTTC. Its protein product is CSLIYPGLGGTQYF.